This entry concerns a single T cell receptor beta chain. The antigen remains undetermined. The germline gives CDR1 SGHDN, CDR2 FVKESK. The CDR3 consists of 14 residues. V was pared by 2 bases and J by 4 bases, with 4 bases of the junction left unmatched. These data originate in a study of cytotoxic CD8 clonotypes in ibrutinib-treated CLL. Findings and caveats of the study: Clonotypes that were public were uncommon, and they contracted or stayed stable on treatment. Sustained-remission and progressing patients had different sampling times. Elevated clonality accompanied ibrutinib response, with a return toward baseline values at progression.

Clones were read by immunoSEQ multiplex PCR, and TCRdb kept only the in-frame ones, dropping some. The sample yields some 200,000 clones, 79% seen once. The sequence derives from a human donor with chronic lymphocytic leukemia. The chain combines TRBV14 with TRBJ2-7; 8 nucleotides align to TRBD1. The input for sequencing was PBMCs, taken after 12 months of ibrutinib treatment. The DNA of the CDR3 is TGTGCCAGCAGCCAAACCCAGGGGGCTTACGAGCAGTACTTC. Translating it yields CASSQTQGAYEQYF.